The 11 T cell receptor beta chains given below trace back to one sample, sequenced in a study of blood T cell repertoires in COVID-19. The table came from immunoSEQ multiplex PCR; TCRdb's copy has only in-frame clones and leaves some out. The data contain over 25,000 clones, less than 90% of them singletons. Sequenced sample: peripheral blood. The origin of the receptors is a man older than 75 with active COVID-19.

The chain carries TRBV4-1 and TRBJ2-1; TRBD2 matches at 7 bases. This CDR3 spans 20 amino acids. The ends lost 1 base at V and 0 bases at J; junction bases unmatched: 15. The germline CDR1 and CDR2 sequences are MGHRA and YSYEKL. The CDR3 loop is CASSQVGGGAAESSYNEQFF. CDR3 DNA: TGCGCCAGCAGCCAAGTGGGGGGGGGAGCAGCAGAAAGCTCCTACAATGAGCAGTTCTTC.

This chain connects TRBV9 to TRBJ1-6, with unresolved D. Trimming took off 0 bases at V and 7 bases at J, with 8 bases between the two ends. This CDR3 region has 14 residues. Germline V gives CDR1 SGDLS, CDR2 YYNGEE. CDR3 region: CASSVATENSPLHF. DNA of the CDR3: TGTGCCAGCAGCGTAGCTACAGAAAATTCACCCCTCCACTTT.

The chain couples TRBV6-4 to TRBJ2-3; 8 bases agree with TRBD1. The CDR3 has 13 amino acids. V was clipped by 6 bases and J by 5 bases; unmatched bases: 4. CDR1 is MRHNA and CDR2 is SNTAGT in the germline V gene. This CDR3 reads CASSTTGGDTQYF. The CDR3 region has the DNA TGTGCCAGCAGCACCACAGGGGGAGATACGCAGTATTTT.

CDR3 nucleotides: TGTGCCAGCACATTATCGGCTACGGGTAGGAACACCATATATTTT. It specifies CASTLSATGRNTIYF. V usage is TRBV3-1 (or the pseudogene TRBV3-2) and J usage is TRBJ1-3; D ambiguous. The CDR3 totals 15 residues. Germline V gene sequence: CDR1 LGHDT, CDR2 YNNKEL (reference sequence). Trimming removed 7 bases from V and 7 bases from J, with 20 bases in between.

J is TRBJ1-4 and V is TRBV6-2 or TRBV6-3; no clear D. V lost 2 bases, J lost 0 bases, and 4 bases lay in between. Germline assignment: CDR1 MNHEY and CDR2 SVGEGT. The CDR3 is 14 residues long. The CDR3 DNA reads TGTGCCAGCAGTTACGCGGCAACTAATGAAAAACTGTTTTTT. Translating it yields CASSYAATNEKLFF.

The chain carries TRBV5-1 and TRBJ2-1; TRBD2 agrees at 7 bases. This CDR3 spans 15 amino acids. Germline CDR1 and CDR2: SGHRS and YFSETQ. V lost 1 base to trimming and J lost 4 bases; unmatched junction nucleotides: 5. The CDR3 loop is CASSLSGASYNEQFF. For the CDR3, the DNA is TGCGCCAGCAGCTTGAGCGGGGCCTCTTACAATGAGCAGTTCTTC.

The gene calls are TRBV19 and TRBJ1-5, with 7 bases identical to TRBD1. Looked up from germline, CDR1 is LNHDA and CDR2 is SQIVND (reference sequence). V lost 7 bases, J lost 3 bases, and 9 bases stayed unmatched. The CDR3 contains 15 residues. The DNA for the CDR3 is TGTGCCAGTAAGAACTCACAGGGGATCAATCAGCCCCAGCATTTT. It yields the protein CASKNSQGINQPQHF.

The chain couples TRBV5-5 to TRBJ2-7; D might be TRBD1 (5 bases). Germline CDR1 is SGHKS and CDR2 is YYEKEE (reference sequence). This CDR3 has 17 residues. Trimming shortened V by 2 bases and J by 2 bases, and 20 bases separated the two germline ends. CDR3 loop: CASSFAASGLGAYEQYF. In DNA, the CDR3 is TGTGCCAGCAGCTTCGCCGCTTCAGGGTTAGGAGCCTACGAGCAGTACTTC.

This clone has only one observation. The chain has TRBV10-1 and TRBJ2-5; D gene ambiguous. Trimming removed 6 bases at V and 5 bases at J, with 19 bases between. This CDR3 has 15 residues. Germline CDR1 and CDR2: WNHNN and SYGVQD (reference sequence). The CDR3: CASSAPGEALETQYF. The DNA of the CDR3 is TGCGCCAGCAGCGCCCCCGGTGAGGCCTTGGAGACCCAGTACTTC.

The chain couples TRBV3-1 (or the pseudogene TRBV3-2) to TRBJ1-1; a weak D match, TRBD1 (5 bases). The V and J ends lost 3 bases and 0 bases respectively, with 11 bases between them. The germline V gene encodes CDR1 LGHDT and CDR2 YNNKEL (reference sequence). This CDR3 comprises 15 residues. In DNA, the CDR3 is TGTGCCAGCAGCCAGGGGGGGTCCGTGAACACTGAAGCTTTCTTT. This translates into CASSQGGSVNTEAFF.

The gene calls are TRBV12-5 and TRBJ2-7; TRBD1 is a possible D gene (8 bases). This CDR3 has 15 amino acids. The V end lost 1 base, the J end lost 3 bases, and 13 bases lay between the germline ends. CDR1 and CDR2 (germline): LGHNT, FRNRAP. CDR3 region: CASGLAQGGYYEQYF. The CDR3 nucleotides are TGTGCTAGTGGTTTGGCACAGGGGGGGTACTACGAGCAGTACTTC.